The rows below give T cell receptor beta chains drawn from one sample of a study of cytomegalovirus exposure and HLA in healthy donors. Clones were read by immunoSEQ multiplex PCR, and TCRdb kept only the in-frame ones, dropping some. Here the sample spans some 130,000 clones, approximately 80% being singletons. The sequenced sample consisted of PBMCs. The source is a man under 40 in good health and CMV-seronegative. Each CDR3 is given with its conserved first and last residue. A D gene is named only where the DNA matches it firmly. Clone size appears in some rows only: once, few, many, or a class for an expanded clone.

v_gene	abundance	j_gene	d_gene	CDR3nt	CDR3aa
TRBV6-5	.	TRBJ2-1	TRBD2	TGTGCCAGCAGGATTAATAGACTAGCTCTCGGTGAGCAGTTCTTC	CASRINRLALGEQFF
TRBV25-1	few	TRBJ2-3	TRBD1	TGTGCCAGCAGTGCCCAGACAGGGGGAAGGACAGATACGCAGTATTTT	CASSAQTGGRTDTQYF
TRBV7-6	once	TRBJ2-7	.	TGTGCCAGCACCAAAACGGACGGGGCCTACGAGCAGTACTTC	CASTKTDGAYEQYF
TRBV18	.	TRBJ2-6	.	TGTGCCAGCTCCCTTAGCTCTGGGGCCAACGTCCTGACTTTC	CASSLSSGANVLTF
TRBV7-9	.	TRBJ2-5	.	TGTGCCAGCAGCTCACAGGCTTTACAAGAGACCCAGTACTTC	CASSSQALQETQYF
TRBV28	.	TRBJ2-1	.	TGTGCCAGCAGCGAAGGGGGAGCTCTCTACAATGAGCAGTTCTTC	CASSEGGALYNEQFF
TRBV12-5	.	TRBJ1-1	TRBD1	TGTGCTAGTGGTCCTCCCCGGGACAGGGGGAACACTGAAGCTTTCTTT	CASGPPRDRGNTEAFF
TRBV30	few	TRBJ1-4	.	TGTGCCTGGAGTGTGGCGTGGAGTAATGAAAAACTGTTTTTT	CAWSVAWSNEKLFF
TRBV2	.	TRBJ1-1	TRBD1	TGTGCCAGCAGTGAGTCCCGTAACACAGGGACAGGTGGAACTGAAGCTTTCTTT	CASSESRNTGTGGTEAFF
TRBV30	.	TRBJ2-5	.	TGTGCCTGGAGTGTCTCCGAGACCCAGTACTTC	CAWSVSETQYF
TRBV7-2	.	TRBJ2-5	.	TGTGCCAGCAGCTACCGGTGGCAGGAAGAGACCCAGTACTTC	CASSYRWQEETQYF
TRBV28	few	TRBJ1-1	.	TGTGCCAGCAGGAGGGCGGTGACTGAAGCTTTCTTT	CASRRAVTEAFF
TRBV4-3	.	TRBJ2-1	TRBD1	TGCGCCAGCAGCCGAGGACAGGGCCCCTACAATGAGCAGTTCTTC	CASSRGQGPYNEQFF
TRBV6-5	.	TRBJ1-6	TRBD1	TGTGCCACCCAGGGGGGTGGTTCACCCCTCCACTTT	CATQGGGSPLHF
TRBV28	.	TRBJ1-2	.	TGTGCCAGCAGTCTTCCCCCGATACTTTATGGCTACACCTTC	CASSLPPILYGYTF
TRBV27	few	TRBJ2-1	TRBD2	TGTGCCAGCAGTTTAGGGGAGGGAAGTGAGCAGTTCTTC	CASSLGEGSEQFF
TRBV5-1	.	TRBJ2-2	TRBD2	TGCGCCAGCAGCTTGGGCGGTTGGACTAGCGGGAGGTACGCCGGGGAGCTGTTTTTT	CASSLGGWTSGRYAGELFF
TRBV18	.	TRBJ1-1	.	TGTGCCAGCTCACCACCGTCAGGGCGGCGGACTGAAGCTTTCTTT	CASSPPSGRRTEAFF
TRBV6-1	.	TRBJ2-2	.	TGTGCCAGCACTAACACCGGGGAGCTGTTTTTT	CASTNTGELFF
TRBV27	.	TRBJ2-7	TRBD2	TGTGCCAGCAGTTTAAGGGGGAGGGGCGGGAGGATGGAGGAGCAGTACTTC	CASSLRGRGGRMEEQYF
TRBV30	few	TRBJ1-5	TRBD1	TGTGCCTGGAGCCGGGACAGGGGCGGTTATAGCAATCAGCCCCAGCATTTT	CAWSRDRGGYSNQPQHF
TRBV19	.	TRBJ1-5	.	TGTGCCAGTAGTCCAGACAGAATTAGACCTAATCAGCCCCAGCATTTT	CASSPDRIRPNQPQHF
TRBV28	.	TRBJ1-1	TRBD1	TGTGCCAGCGTGACAGGGCGCGCTGAAGCTTTCTTT	CASVTGRAEAFF
TRBV7-2	.	TRBJ2-7	TRBD1	TGTGCCAGCAGCTTAGAAGGGACAGACTACGAGCAGTACTTC	CASSLEGTDYEQYF
TRBV18	.	TRBJ2-2	TRBD1	TGTGCCAGCTCACCAGTGACAGGGGAATTCACCGGGGAGCTGTTTTTT	CASSPVTGEFTGELFF
TRBV14	.	TRBJ2-2	.	TGTGCCAGCAGCTTAGTGAATGCGAACACCGGGGAGCTGTTTTTT	CASSLVNANTGELFF
TRBV19	once	TRBJ1-5	.	TGTGCCAGTAGCCCGGGGTGGGGGGGGCGCCCCGGCAATCAGCCCCAGCATTTT	CASSPGWGGRPGNQPQHF
TRBV29-1	.	TRBJ2-1	TRBD2	TGCAGCGTTCCGGGACTAGCGGGTGAGCAGTTCTTC	CSVPGLAGEQFF
TRBV5-4	.	TRBJ1-1	.	TGTGCCAGCAGCTCAGGGCCCGACAGACAAACTGAAGCTTTCTTT	CASSSGPDRQTEAFF
TRBV4-3	.	TRBJ1-5	.	TGCGCCAGCAGCCCGGAGACCATGGGTCAGCCCCAGCATTTT	CASSPETMGQPQHF
TRBV13	few	TRBJ2-2	.	TGTGCCAGCAGCTTAGGGATAGCGGCTACCGGGGAGCTGTTTTTT	CASSLGIAATGELFF
TRBV7-6	.	TRBJ2-2	.	TGTGCCAGCAGCTTAGTTTCGTCGGGAACCGGGGAGCTGTTTTTT	CASSLVSSGTGELFF
TRBV29-1	.	TRBJ2-7	.	TGCAGCGTTGTGAGCGTCTCCTACGAGCAGTACTTC	CSVVSVSYEQYF
TRBV19	.	TRBJ1-1	.	TGTGCCAGTAATTACCCAGGATTGGGGGGACGCCCTGAAGCTTTCTTT	CASNYPGLGGRPEAFF
TRBV5-1	once	TRBJ1-2	.	TGCGCCAGCGGCCCGACAACTAACTATGGCTACACCTTC	CASGPTTNYGYTF
TRBV6-6	few	TRBJ2-1	.	TGTGCCAGCAGTCGAGAGGCGGGCATATTAAATGAGCAGTTCTTC	CASSREAGILNEQFF
TRBV18	.	TRBJ1-3	.	TGTGCCAGCTCACCGAATCGGGGTCCAGGAAACACCATATATTTT	CASSPNRGPGNTIYF
TRBV5-1	.	TRBJ1-1	.	TGCGCCAGCAGCTTGGGGTCCCAGCCGGGCACTGAAGCTTTCTTT	CASSLGSQPGTEAFF
TRBV25-1	few	TRBJ2-5	TRBD1	TGTGCCAGCAGTCTCAACGCTCGGACAGGGGCGGGAGAGACCCAGTACTTC	CASSLNARTGAGETQYF
TRBV27	.	TRBJ2-3	.	TGTGCCAGCAGACTGACAGGCGTCACAGATACGCAGTATTTT	CASRLTGVTDTQYF
TRBV30	.	TRBJ2-7	TRBD2	TGTGCCTGGAGTCCGACCCTTCGACTAGCGGGACAAGAGCAGTACTTC	CAWSPTLRLAGQEQYF